One and the same sample provided the 4 T cell receptor beta chains below, sequenced in a study of cytomegalovirus exposure and HLA in healthy donors. The PCR was carried out with 60 Vbeta primers and 13 Jbeta primers. Profiled with immunoSEQ multiplex PCR; TCRdb holds only in-frame clones, not every one. The data show about 160,000 clones, approximately 80% seen once. The material sequenced was PBMCs. All receptors derive from a woman aged 18 to 35 in good health and CMV-seronegative.

The chain is built from TRBV6-6 and TRBJ1-2; 8 bases fit TRBD1. CDR1 and CDR2 from the germline V gene are MNHNY and SVGAGI (reference sequence). The ends lost 6 bases at V and 3 bases at J; junction bases unmatched: 0. The CDR3 runs to 12 residues. Here the CDR3 DNA reads TGTGCCAGCAGACAGGGGGACTATGGCTACACCTTC. Its translation is CASRQGDYGYTF.

The genes are TRBV5-4 and TRBJ2-5; D ambiguous. V lost 1 base to trimming and J lost 1 base, with 2 bases between them. Germline-derived CDR1 and CDR2 are SGHNT and YYREEE (reference sequence). This CDR3 spans 12 amino acids. CDR3 amino acids: CASSLRQETQYF. CDR3 DNA: TGTGCCAGCAGCTTGCGCCAAGAGACCCAGTACTTC.

The chain has TRBV19 and TRBJ1-2; 7 bases map to TRBD1. The ends lost 5 bases at V and 2 bases at J; junction bases unmatched: 8. The CDR3 is 15 amino acids. Per germline, CDR1 LNHDA and CDR2 SQIVND (reference sequence). In DNA, the CDR3 is TGTGCCAGTAGTGTGACAGGGAAGGGGAACTATGGCTACACCTTC. It translates to CASSVTGKGNYGYTF.

This chain links TRBV7-7 with TRBJ2-1; D is possibly TRBD1 (5 bases). Germline loops: CDR1 SSHAT, CDR2 FNYEAQ (reference sequence). This CDR3 is built from 13 residues. V lost 2 bases to trimming and J lost 4 bases, with 6 bases between them. The CDR3 sequence is CASSLSGYNEQFF. The CDR3 DNA reads as TGTGCCAGCAGCTTATCAGGGTACAATGAGCAGTTCTTC.